These 7 T cell receptor beta chains were all obtained from the same sample, sequenced in a study of technical replicates of blood from a few donors. Assay used: immunoSEQ multiplex PCR; TCRdb lists only in-frame clones, some missing. The repertoire holds more than 75,000 clones, with roughly 90% as singletons. The sequenced sample consisted of T cells isolated from PBMCs. These receptors came from a human donor in good health.

The chain joins TRBV27 to TRBJ1-2; D gene uncertain. The V gene's germline CDR1 is MNHEY and CDR2 SMNVEV (reference sequence). V was shortened by 6 bases and J by 6 bases, with 17 bases between the two germline ends. There are 14 residues in the CDR3. Here the CDR3 reads CASSTSTLRDGYTF. The DNA of the CDR3 is TGTGCCAGCAGCACATCAACCCTCCGGGATGGCTACACCTTC.

This clone was recorded only once. The V gene is TRBV7-6, the J gene TRBJ2-7, with a tentative D call TRBD2 (5 bases). Per germline, CDR1 SGHVS and CDR2 FNYEAQ. This CDR3 is 9 amino acids long. The CDR3 here is CMGAYEQYF. The CDR3 coding sequence is TGTATGGGAGCCTACGAGCAGTACTTC.

Notes on this clone: The same CDR3 also results from other DNA sequences found in this sample. This sequence joins TRBV13 and TRBJ2-7, with D possibly TRBD1 on 6 matching bases. Trimming cost V 5 bases and J 2 bases, with 10 bases left between them. The CDR3 length is 13 residues. From germline, CDR1 is PRHDT and CDR2 FYEKMQ (reference sequence). The CDR3 sequence is CASSLGQTYEQYF. CDR3 sequence (DNA): TGTGCCAGCAGCCTTGGACAGACCTACGAGCAGTACTTC.

The J gene is TRBJ2-2, the V gene TRBV9; D might be TRBD1 (7 bases). CDR1 is SGDLS and CDR2 is YYNGEE in the germline V gene. Trimming removed 1 base from V and 4 bases from J, with 20 bases in between. The CDR3 consists of 18 residues. DNA for the CDR3: TGTGCCAGCAGCGTATTCCTGGGGGGACAGTTTACCACCGGGGAGCTGTTTTTT. It encodes CASSVFLGGQFTTGELFF.

This CDR3 is CASSFGSGTSVETQYF. As DNA, the CDR3 is TGTGCCAGCAGCTTCGGGTCCGGGACTAGCGTAGAGACCCAGTACTTC. This rearrangement joins TRBV7-9 to TRBJ2-5; 10 nucleotides line up with TRBD2. V lost 3 bases, J lost 4 bases, and 8 bases stayed unmatched. In germline, CDR1 is SEHNR, CDR2 FQNEAQ (reference sequence). The CDR3 loop spans 16 amino acids.

The CDR3 DNA reads as TGCGCCAGCAGCGATACGACTAGTGCGATCGGGGAGCTGTTTTTT. Amino acid sequence: CASSDTTSAIGELFF. This sequence joins TRBV5-1 and TRBJ2-2; possible D gene TRBD2, 6 bases. Trimming cost V 4 bases and J 7 bases, with 17 bases left between them. Per germline, CDR1 SGHRS and CDR2 YFSETQ. This CDR3 comprises 15 residues.

V is TRBV4-1 and J is TRBJ2-7; 8 positions match TRBD1. The V gene end was trimmed by 2 bases and the J gene end by 2 bases; junction bases not matched to a gene: 8. The CDR3 extends over 16 amino acids. CDR1 and CDR2 (germline): MGHRA, YSYEKL. DNA for the CDR3: TGCGCCAGCAGCCAAAATAGGGGACAGGACCCCTACGAGCAGTACTTC. Translation: CASSQNRGQDPYEQYF.